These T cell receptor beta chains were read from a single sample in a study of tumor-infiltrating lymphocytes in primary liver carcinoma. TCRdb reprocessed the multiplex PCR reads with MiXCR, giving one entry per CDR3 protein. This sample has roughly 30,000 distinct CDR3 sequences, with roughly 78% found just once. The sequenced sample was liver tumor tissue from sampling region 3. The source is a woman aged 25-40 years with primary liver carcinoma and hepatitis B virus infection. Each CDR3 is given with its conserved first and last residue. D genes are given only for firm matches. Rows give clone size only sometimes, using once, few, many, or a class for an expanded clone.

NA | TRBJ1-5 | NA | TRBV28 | TGTACCAGCAGTGTCTCCGGGACGGACCAGCATTTT | CTSSVSGTDQHF
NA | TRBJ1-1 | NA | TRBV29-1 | TGCGGCGTGAATAGGAACCCTGGAGCTTTCTTT | CGVNRNPGAFF
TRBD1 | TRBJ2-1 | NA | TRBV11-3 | TGTGCCAGCAGCTTAGGGACAGGGAGCTCCCTCGACCAGTTCTTC | CASSLGTGSSLDQFF
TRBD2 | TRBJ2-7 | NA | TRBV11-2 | TGTGCTATCAGCTACGGCGGGAGGACCTCGGGAAGCGAGCAGTACTTC | CAISYGGRTSGSEQYF
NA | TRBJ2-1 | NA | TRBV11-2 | TGTGCCAGTAGCTTATATATGGCTCAGTTCTTC | CASSLYMAQFF
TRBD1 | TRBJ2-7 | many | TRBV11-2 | TGTGCCAGCAGCCAGACAGGGTCCGAGCAGTACTTC | CASSQTGSEQYF
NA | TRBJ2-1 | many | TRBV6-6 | TGTGCCAGCAGTTCCCATGGGACACGGCTGGGCTCTGAGCAGTTCTTC | CASSSHGTRLGSEQFF
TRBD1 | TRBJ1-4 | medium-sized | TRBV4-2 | TGTGCCAGCAGCCAAGATCTAGGGACAGGGAGAAAACTGTTTTTT | CASSQDLGTGRKLFF
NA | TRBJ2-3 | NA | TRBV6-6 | TGTGGCAGCAATTACCAGAACGGACCTCGACGCACAGATACGCAGTATTTT | CGSNYQNGPRRTDTQYF
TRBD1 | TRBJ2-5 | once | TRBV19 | TGTGCCAGTAGCCTAACCCCCCTCCCGGGACAGGGGCGACTTACGGAGAAGACCCAGTACTTC | CASSLTPLPGQGRLTEKTQYF
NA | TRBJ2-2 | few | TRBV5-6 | TGTGTCAGCAACTTGGCACCCAGAGTCGCCGGGGAGCTGTTTTTT | CVSNLAPRVAGELFF
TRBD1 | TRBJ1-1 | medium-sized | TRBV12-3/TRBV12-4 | TGTGCCAGCAATTTTGACGACAGGGGTTTTGAAGCTTTCTTT | CASNFDDRGFEAFF
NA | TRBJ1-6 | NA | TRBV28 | TGTGCCAACAGTGGACTATCCGGAGCTTCACTCCACCACTTT | CANSGLSGASLHHF
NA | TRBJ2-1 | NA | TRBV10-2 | TGCGCCAATAGGGAGGCGGGTGGGGAACAGTTCTTC | CANREAGGEQFF
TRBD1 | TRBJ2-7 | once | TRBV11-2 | TGTGCCAACAGCTTAGTTAGGACAGGGATCGAGCAGTACTTC | CANSLVRTGIEQYF
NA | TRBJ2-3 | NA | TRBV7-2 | TGTGCCAGCAGCTTATCAGAACGGATAGATACGCGATATTTT | CASSLSERIDTRYF
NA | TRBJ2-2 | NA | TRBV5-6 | TGTGAAAGCAGCTTGGCACCCAGAGTCACCGGAGAGCTGTTTTTT | CESSLAPRVTGELFF
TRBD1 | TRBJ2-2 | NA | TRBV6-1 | TGTGCCAGCAGTCCCCAGGGGGCGAACACCGGGGAGCTGTTTTTT | CASSPQGANTGELFF
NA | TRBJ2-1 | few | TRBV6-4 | TGTGCCAGCAGTGACTCGGACAACAATGAGCAGTTCTTC | CASSDSDNNEQFF
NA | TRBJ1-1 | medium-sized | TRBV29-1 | TGCAGCGTTGCCCCGCACCCGAACACTGAAGCTTTCTTT | CSVAPHPNTEAFF
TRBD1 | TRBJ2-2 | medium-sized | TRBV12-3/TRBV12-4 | TGTGCCAGCAGTTTTTCCGGGACAGGGGGGACCGGGGAGCTGTTTTTT | CASSFSGTGGTGELFF
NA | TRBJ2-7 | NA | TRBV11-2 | TGTACCAGCACCATCGGACGGACCGCTACCTACCAGCAGTACTTC | CTSTIGRTATYQQYF
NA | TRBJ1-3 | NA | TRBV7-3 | TGTGCCTGCAGCTTAACTGTCAGGGGTCCTTTCTACACCATATATTTC | CACSLTVRGPFYTIYF
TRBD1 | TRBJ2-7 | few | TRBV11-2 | TGCGCCAACAGCTTACGATGGACAGGGGAAAACGAGCAGTACTTC | CANSLRWTGENEQYF
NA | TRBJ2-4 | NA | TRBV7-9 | TGTGCCAGCAGTCCCTTCTCGGGGGCGACCAAAAACATTCAGTGCTTC | CASSPFSGATKNIQCF
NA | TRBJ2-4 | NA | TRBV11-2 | TGTGTCAGCAGCTTAGATCCGGCTAGCCAGGCCATTCAGTACTTC | CVSSLDPASQAIQYF
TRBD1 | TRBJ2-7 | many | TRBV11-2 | TGTGCCAGCAGTCCGGACAGGGGGCTGCGGCAGTACTTC | CASSPDRGLRQYF
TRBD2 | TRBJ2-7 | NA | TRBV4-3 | TGTGCCAACAGCCGAGCTGTGACGGGGGGTCGCATTAGCTATGAGCAGTACTTC | CANSRAVTGGRISYEQYF
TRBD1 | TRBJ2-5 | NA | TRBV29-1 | TGCAGCGTTGAGGCAGGGGGCGTGGAGACCCAGTACTTC | CSVEAGGVETQYF
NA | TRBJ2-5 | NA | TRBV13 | TGTACCAGCAGCCGACGCCAGGGCAAAGAGACCCAGTACTTC | CTSSRRQGKETQYF
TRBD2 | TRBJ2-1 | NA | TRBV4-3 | TGCGCCAGCAGCCAAGGTTGGGACTATGCCTACAGTGAGCAGTTCTTC | CASSQGWDYAYSEQFF
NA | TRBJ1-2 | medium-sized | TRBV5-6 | TGTGCCAGCAGCTTTCGCAAGAACTATGGCTACACCTTC | CASSFRKNYGYTF
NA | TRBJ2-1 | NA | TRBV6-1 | TGTGCCAGCAGTGGGGGACCCTACAATGAGCAGTTCTTC | CASSGGPYNEQFF
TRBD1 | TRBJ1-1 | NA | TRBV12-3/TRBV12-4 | TGTGCCGGCACTTCCACAGGGGACACTGAAGTTTTCTTT | CAGTSTGDTEVFF
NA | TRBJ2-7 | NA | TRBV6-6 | TGTGCCAGTTGTTTAGGACACCCTTCCTACGAGCAGTACTTC | CASCLGHPSYEQYF
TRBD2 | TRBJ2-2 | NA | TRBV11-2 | TGTGCCAGCAGCTTTGGAGGGACTAGTGGGGCTACCGGGGAGCTGTTTTTT | CASSFGGTSGATGELFF
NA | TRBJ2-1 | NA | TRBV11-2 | TGTGTCAGCAGCACACAACGCGGGACCCAGTTCTTC | CVSSTQRGTQFF
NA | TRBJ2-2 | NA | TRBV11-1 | TGTGCCAGCAGCCTAGTAGGGGGTACGAACACCTGGGAGCTGTTTTTT | CASSLVGGTNTWELFF
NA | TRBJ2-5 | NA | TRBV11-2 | TGTACCAGCAGCCCCCCTGGAGAGGGAGTTGGGAGAGAGACCCAGTACTTC | CTSSPPGEGVGRETQYF
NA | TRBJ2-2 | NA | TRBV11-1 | TGTACCAGCAGCTTAGTGGGGGGTATGAACATCGGGGAGCTGTTTTTT | CTSSLVGGMNIGELFF
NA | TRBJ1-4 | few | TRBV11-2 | TGTACCAGCAGCCTGACAGGTTCCCCCCTAAATGAAAAACTGTTTTTT | CTSSLTGSPLNEKLFF
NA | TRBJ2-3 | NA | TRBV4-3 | TGCACCAGCAGCCAGTCGGTCTGGCTGGGTGATCCCGACAATACGCAGTATTTT | CTSSQSVWLGDPDNTQYF
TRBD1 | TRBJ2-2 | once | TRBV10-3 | TGTGTCATCAGAGACAGGGAGAAGGACACCGGGGAGCTGTTTTTT | CVIRDREKDTGELFF
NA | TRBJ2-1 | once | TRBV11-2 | TGCGCCAGCAGGGAGGGAGGGACAACCTCCCACGATGACCAGTTCTTC | CASREGGTTSHDDQFF
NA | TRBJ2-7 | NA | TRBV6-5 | TGTGCCAGCGGTTACAAGGACAGCAGCTCCTACGAACAGCACTTC | CASGYKDSSSYEQHF
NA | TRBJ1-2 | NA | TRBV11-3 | TGTGCCAGCAGCCCGACTACAGCGGCTATAAACTTC | CASSPTTAAINF
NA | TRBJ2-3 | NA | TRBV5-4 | TGTGCCAGCAGCGTAGACGGGCACTCTCCACCCACAGACACGCAGTATTTT | CASSVDGHSPPTDTQYF
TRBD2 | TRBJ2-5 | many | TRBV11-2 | TGTGCCAGCAGCCACGGACTAGGAGAGACCCAGTACTTC | CASSHGLGETQYF
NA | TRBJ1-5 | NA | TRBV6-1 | TGTGCCAGCAGTGAAGCCGAGGTGCAGCCCCAGCATTTT | CASSEAEVQPQHF